Described below is a single T cell receptor (beta chain) sequence and its context. The sample is drawn from a study of OX40 agonist ivuxolimab in advanced cancers. Study at large: An agonistic human IgG2 monoclonal antibody against OX40 (CD134) was given.

CDR1 is SGHAT and CDR2 is FQNNGV in the germline V gene. V lost 6 bases and J 7 bases, leaving 18 bases between the germline ends. The CDR3 is 15 amino acids. Baseline, cycle 4 day 1, and cycle 7 day 1 were the blood sampling points. Method: immunoSEQ multiplex PCR; TCRdb's copy keeps in-frame clones and lacks some. The sample lists over 40,000 clones, roughly 90% occurring once. The sequenced sample was CD4+ or CD8+ T cells sorted from blood, obtained in a trial of the OX40 agonist ivuxolimab. The source is an adult with an advanced solid tumor such as melanoma, head and neck, liver or kidney cancer. The chain is built from TRBV11-2 and TRBJ2-2; perhaps D is TRBD1 or TRBD2 (6 bases each). CDR3 residues: CASSPRGRLHGELFF. DNA for the CDR3: TGTGCCAGCAGTCCTCGGGGGCGTCTTCACGGGGAGCTGTTTTTT.